These T cell receptor beta chains were read from a single sample in a study of T cell repertoires in cytomegalovirus infection. No antigens are known for them. MiXCR was run by TCRdb on the reads, yielding one entry per CDR3 protein. The sample lists roughly 500,000 distinct CDR3 sequences, roughly a third occurring once. The sample was cultured PBMCs, taken from culture after CMV antigen stimulation. These receptors originate from a human donor in good health (CMV status not recorded). Some clones in this sample may be carry-over from other donors' samples. CDR3s leave out the opening cysteine and the closing phenylalanine or tryptophan. D genes are given only for firm matches. Part of the rows lack a size; the others show once, few, many or a class for expanded clones.

TRBV7-8	NA	TRBJ1-5	NA	ASSLKGQPQH
TRBV4-3	NA	TRBJ2-3	NA	ASSQATGRVVSTDTQY
TRBV5-1	NA	TRBJ1-5	NA	ASSPVPNQPQH
TRBV7-8	NA	TRBJ2-5	few	ASSYPGISGLGAQY
TRBV20-1	TRBD2	TRBJ2-7	NA	SAGTSGGYEQY
TRBV7-4	NA	TRBJ2-6	NA	ASSLRDISSGANVLT
TRBV7-8	TRBD2	TRBJ2-2	NA	ASSFPLRREVHTGELF
TRBV4-3	NA	TRBJ2-5	NA	ASSQGAFQETQY
TRBV7-2	NA	TRBJ2-1	NA	ASSSETTFYNEQF
TRBV27	NA	TRBJ1-2	few	ASRTRNRNYGYT
TRBV6-2/TRBV6-3	TRBD2	TRBJ2-1	NA	ASNKRDSNEQF
TRBV5-6	TRBD2	TRBJ2-3	NA	ASTGLAGGRADTQY
TRBV9	TRBD2	TRBJ2-1	NA	ASSVTSGGEQF
TRBV7-2	NA	TRBJ2-7	many	ASSSGPHPYEQY
TRBV11-3	NA	TRBJ2-1	few	ASSLGGSDYNEQF
TRBV7-8	TRBD2	TRBJ2-4	NA	ASSGTSEFGIQY